The rows below give T cell receptor beta chains drawn from one sample of a study of a mutant IDH1 vaccine in newly diagnosed glioma. Which antigens these TCRs recognize remains unknown. The assay was immunoSEQ multiplex PCR, and TCRdb's table has in-frame clones only and misses some. The sample lists about 30,000 clones; about 86% were seen once. Here the sequenced sample was PBMCs, taken from a glioma patient whose treatment included an IDH1 peptide vaccine. These receptors came from a man aged 25 to 45 with glioma. The CDR3 runs from the conserved cysteine through the conserved F or W.

v_call: TRBV6-6; j_call: TRBJ2-3; cdr3_aa: CASSYGTGGFTDTQYF
v_call: TRBV5-1; j_call: TRBJ2-2; cdr3_aa: CASSLGRGGAATGELFF
v_call: TRBV5-1; j_call: TRBJ2-7; cdr3_aa: CASSLRQGPLYEQYF
v_call: TRBV5-1; j_call: TRBJ2-6; cdr3_aa: CASSGGQGTVGANVLTF
v_call: TRBV19; j_call: TRBJ1-1; cdr3_aa: CASTTDRMNTEAFF
v_call: TRBV4-3; j_call: TRBJ1-1; cdr3_aa: CASSRGHSPNTEAFF
v_call: TRBV11-2; j_call: TRBJ2-7; cdr3_aa: CASRSLDARESYEQYF
v_call: TRBV2; j_call: TRBJ2-7; cdr3_aa: CATAGQETYEQYF
v_call: TRBV2; j_call: TRBJ2-1; cdr3_aa: CAIRLDSEGEQFF
v_call: TRBV25-1; j_call: TRBJ2-7; cdr3_aa: CASGQYEQYF
v_call: TRBV29-1; j_call: TRBJ1-2; cdr3_aa: CSAGTGNYGYTF
v_call: TRBV5-5; j_call: TRBJ2-5; cdr3_aa: CASSPPQETQYF
v_call: TRBV5-1; j_call: TRBJ2-7; cdr3_aa: CASSKQVRVDEQYF
v_call: TRBV4-3; j_call: TRBJ2-1; cdr3_aa: CASSEENSYNEQFF